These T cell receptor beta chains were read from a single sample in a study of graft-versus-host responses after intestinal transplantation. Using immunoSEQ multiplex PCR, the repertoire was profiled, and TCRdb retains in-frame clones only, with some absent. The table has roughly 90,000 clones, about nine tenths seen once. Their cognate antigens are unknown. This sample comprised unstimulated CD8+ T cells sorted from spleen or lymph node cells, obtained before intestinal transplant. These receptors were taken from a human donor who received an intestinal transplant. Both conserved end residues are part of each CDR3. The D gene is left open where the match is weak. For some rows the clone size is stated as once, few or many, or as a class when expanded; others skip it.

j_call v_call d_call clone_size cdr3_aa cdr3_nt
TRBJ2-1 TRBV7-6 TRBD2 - CASSLASGRGEQFF TGTGCCAGCAGCTTGGCTAGCGGGAGGGGGGAGCAGTTCTTC
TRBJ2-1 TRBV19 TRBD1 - CASEQGGNEQFF TGTGCCAGTGAACAGGGGGGCAATGAGCAGTTCTTC
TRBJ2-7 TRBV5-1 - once CASSLRLGFYEQYF TGCGCCAGCAGCTTACGTCTGGGATTCTACGAGCAGTACTTC
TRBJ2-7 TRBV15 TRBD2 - CATSRDRLAGLPYEQYF TGTGCCACCAGCAGAGACCGATTAGCGGGACTCCCCTACGAGCAGTACTTC
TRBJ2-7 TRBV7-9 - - CASSSSAGNYEQYF TGTGCCAGCAGCTCCAGCGCTGGAAACTACGAGCAGTACTTC
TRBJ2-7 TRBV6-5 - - CASSYSRQSYSYEQYF TGTGCCAGCAGTTACTCGCGGCAGTCCTACTCCTACGAGCAGTACTTC
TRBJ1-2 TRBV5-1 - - CASSWYRILHVTGYRHPSNYGYTF TGCGCCAGCAGCTGGTACCGGATCCTACACGTCACAGGGTACCGCCATCCTTCTAACTATGGCTACACCTTC
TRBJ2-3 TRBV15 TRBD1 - CATSGPIRTGLRTDTQYF TGTGCCACCAGCGGACCCATACGGACAGGTCTTCGAACAGATACGCAGTATTTT
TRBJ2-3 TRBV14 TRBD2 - CASNFGTSATDTQYF TGTGCCAGCAATTTCGGGACTAGCGCCACAGATACGCAGTATTTT
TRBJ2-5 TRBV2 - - CASSDGLGETQYF TGTGCCAGCAGTGACGGGCTAGGAGAGACCCAGTACTTC
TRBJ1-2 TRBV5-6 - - CASSLFTDYGYTF TGTGCCAGCAGCTTATTCACGGATTATGGCTACACCTTC
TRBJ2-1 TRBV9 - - CASSLGSFDNEQFF TGTGCCAGCAGCTTAGGAAGTTTTGACAATGAGCAGTTCTTC
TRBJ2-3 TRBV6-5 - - CASSQGGTQYF TGTGCCAGCAGTCAGGGTGGTACGCAGTATTTT
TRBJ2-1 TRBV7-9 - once CASSPGPGRNEQFF TGTGCCAGCAGCCCCGGTCCTGGAAGGAATGAGCAGTTCTTC
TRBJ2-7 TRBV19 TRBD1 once CASSWTGGRYEQYF TGTGCCAGTAGTTGGACAGGAGGCCGCTACGAGCAGTACTTC
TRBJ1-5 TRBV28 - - CASSFPRHYRAYNQPQHF TGTGCCAGCAGTTTTCCGAGACACTACCGGGCCTACAATCAGCCCCAGCATTTT
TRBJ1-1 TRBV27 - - CASSLVSSREAFF TGTGCCAGCAGTTTGGTTAGTTCCCGGGAAGCTTTCTTT
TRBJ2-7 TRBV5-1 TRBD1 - CASSLAGTGGYEQYF TGCGCCAGCAGCTTGGCCGGGACAGGGGGCTACGAGCAGTACTTC
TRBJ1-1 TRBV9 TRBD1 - CASSMGQGNTEAFF TGTGCCAGCAGCATGGGACAGGGGAACACTGAAGCTTTCTTT
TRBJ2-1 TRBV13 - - CASSSPILGPYNEQFF TGTGCCAGCAGCTCTCCGATATTAGGGCCATACAATGAGCAGTTCTTC
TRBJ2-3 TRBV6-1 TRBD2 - CASSDRLAGDSTDTQYF TGTGCCAGCAGTGACCGACTAGCGGGGGATAGCACAGATACGCAGTATTTT
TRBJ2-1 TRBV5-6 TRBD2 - CASSLTSGVEQFF TGTGCCAGCAGCTTGACTAGCGGGGTTGAGCAGTTCTTC
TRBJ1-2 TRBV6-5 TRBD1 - CASSYHTRGLDGYTF TGTGCCAGCAGTTACCACACCAGGGGGCTGGATGGCTACACCTTC
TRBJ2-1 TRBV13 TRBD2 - CASSFTSGNEQFF TGTGCCAGCAGCTTTACTAGCGGCAATGAGCAGTTCTTC
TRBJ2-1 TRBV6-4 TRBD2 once CASSFPSGTYNEQFF TGTGCCAGCAGTTTTCCTAGCGGAACTTACAATGAGCAGTTCTTC
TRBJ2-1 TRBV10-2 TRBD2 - CASSEPLAGGYEQFF TGCGCCAGCAGTGAGCCGTTAGCGGGGGGCTATGAGCAGTTCTTC
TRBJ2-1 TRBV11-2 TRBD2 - CASSLGRPLAEPPYNEQFF TGTGCCAGCAGCTTAGGACGGCCACTAGCGGAGCCTCCCTACAATGAGCAGTTCTTC
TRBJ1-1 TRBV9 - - CASSAFEGGFTEAFF TGTGCCAGCAGCGCCTTCGAAGGGGGTTTTACTGAAGCTTTCTTT
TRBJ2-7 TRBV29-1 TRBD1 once CSVDGTTGKGIEQYF TGCAGCGTTGACGGGACGACAGGGAAGGGCATCGAGCAGTACTTC
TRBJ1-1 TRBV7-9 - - CASSFSAGLRTEAFF TGTGCCAGCAGCTTTAGCGCAGGGCTTAGGACTGAAGCTTTCTTT
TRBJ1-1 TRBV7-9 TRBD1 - CASSYLDRGPRGGTEAFF TGTGCCAGCAGCTACCTTGACAGGGGGCCACGCGGAGGCACTGAAGCTTTCTTT
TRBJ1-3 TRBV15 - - CATSRDLQGGGSGNTIYF TGTGCCACCAGCAGAGATTTACAGGGAGGCGGCTCTGGAAACACCATATATTTT
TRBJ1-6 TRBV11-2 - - CASSGGGVLSLHF TGTGCCAGCAGCGGCGGTGGGGTTTTGTCCCTCCACTTT
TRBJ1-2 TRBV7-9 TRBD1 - CASSSRQGRIYGYTF TGTGCCAGCAGCTCCCGACAGGGCCGGATCTATGGCTACACCTTC
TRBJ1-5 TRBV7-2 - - CASSLRANQPQHF TGTGCCAGCAGCTTACGGGCCAATCAGCCCCAGCATTTT
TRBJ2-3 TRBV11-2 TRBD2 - CASSIPPGTSGPSTDTQYF TGTGCCAGCAGCATCCCCCCCGGGACTAGCGGGCCTAGCACAGATACGCAGTATTTT
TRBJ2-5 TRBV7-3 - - CASSLGLSVQETQYF TGTGCCAGCAGCTTAGGCCTATCAGTCCAAGAGACCCAGTACTTC
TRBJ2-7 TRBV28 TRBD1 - CASSLRPGTGGFYEQYF TGTGCCAGCAGTTTACGACCCGGGACAGGGGGCTTCTACGAGCAGTACTTC